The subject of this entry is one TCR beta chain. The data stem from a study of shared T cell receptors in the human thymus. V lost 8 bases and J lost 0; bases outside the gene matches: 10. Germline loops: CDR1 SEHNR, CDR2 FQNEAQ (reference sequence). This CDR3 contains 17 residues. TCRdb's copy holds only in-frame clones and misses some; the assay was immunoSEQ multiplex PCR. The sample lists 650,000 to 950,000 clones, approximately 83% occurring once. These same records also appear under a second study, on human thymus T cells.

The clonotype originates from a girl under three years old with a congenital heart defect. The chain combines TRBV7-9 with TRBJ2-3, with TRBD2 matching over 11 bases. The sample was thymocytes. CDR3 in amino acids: CASPVAGGPPSTDTQYF. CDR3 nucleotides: TGTGCCAGCCCAGTAGCGGGGGGGCCCCCTAGCACAGATACGCAGTATTTT.